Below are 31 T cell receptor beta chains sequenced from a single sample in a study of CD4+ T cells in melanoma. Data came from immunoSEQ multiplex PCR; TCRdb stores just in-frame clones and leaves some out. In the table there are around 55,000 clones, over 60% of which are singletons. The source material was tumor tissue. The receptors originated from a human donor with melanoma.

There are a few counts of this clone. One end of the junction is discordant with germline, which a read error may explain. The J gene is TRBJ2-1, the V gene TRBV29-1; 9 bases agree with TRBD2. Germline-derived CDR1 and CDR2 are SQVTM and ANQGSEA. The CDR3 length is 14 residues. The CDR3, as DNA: TGCAGCATTGATCCTAGCGGGGCGGGCAATGAGCAGTTCTTC. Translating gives CSIDPSGAGNEQFF.

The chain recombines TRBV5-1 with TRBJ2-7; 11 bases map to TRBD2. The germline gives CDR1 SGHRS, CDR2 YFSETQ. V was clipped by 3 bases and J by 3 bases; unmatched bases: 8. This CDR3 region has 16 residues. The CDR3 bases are TGCGCCAGCAGCTCGAATCCCGGGACTAGCGGCTACGAGCAGTACTTC. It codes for CASSSNPGTSGYEQYF. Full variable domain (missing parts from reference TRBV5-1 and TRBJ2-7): KAGVTQTPRYLIKTRGQQVTLSCSPISGHRSVSWYQQTPGQGLQFLFEYFSETQRNKGNFPGRFSGRQFSNSRSEMNVSTLELGDSALYLCASSSNPGTSGYEQYFGPGTRLTVT.

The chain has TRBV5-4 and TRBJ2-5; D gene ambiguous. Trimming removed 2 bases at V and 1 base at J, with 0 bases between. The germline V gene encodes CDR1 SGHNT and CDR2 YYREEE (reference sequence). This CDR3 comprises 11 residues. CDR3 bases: TGTGCCAGCAGCTTCCAAGAGACCCAGTACTTC. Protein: CASSFQETQYF.

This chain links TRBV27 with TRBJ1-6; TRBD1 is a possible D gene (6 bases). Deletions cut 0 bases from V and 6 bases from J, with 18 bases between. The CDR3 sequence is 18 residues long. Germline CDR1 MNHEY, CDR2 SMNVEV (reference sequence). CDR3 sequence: CASSLSRYRVSLNSPLHF. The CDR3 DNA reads TGTGCCAGCAGTTTATCTCGCTACAGGGTCTCCCTTAATTCACCCCTCCACTTT.

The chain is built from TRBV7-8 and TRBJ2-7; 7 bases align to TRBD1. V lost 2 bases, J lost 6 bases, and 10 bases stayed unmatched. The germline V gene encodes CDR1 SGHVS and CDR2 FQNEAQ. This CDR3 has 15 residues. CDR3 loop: CASSLSSGQVGEQYF. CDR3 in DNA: TGTGCCAGCAGCTTATCGAGTGGACAGGTAGGCGAGCAGTACTTC.

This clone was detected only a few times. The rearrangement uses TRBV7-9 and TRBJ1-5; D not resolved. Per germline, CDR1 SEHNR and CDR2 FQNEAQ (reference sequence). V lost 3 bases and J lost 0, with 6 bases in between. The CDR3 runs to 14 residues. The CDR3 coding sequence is TGTGCCAGCAGCTTGGGGTATAGCAATCAGCCCCAGCATTTT. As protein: CASSLGYSNQPQHF.

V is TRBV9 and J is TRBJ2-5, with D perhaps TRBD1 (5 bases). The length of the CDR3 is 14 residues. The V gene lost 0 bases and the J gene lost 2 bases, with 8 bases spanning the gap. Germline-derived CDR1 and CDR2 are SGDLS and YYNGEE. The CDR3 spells CASSVGRQQETQYF. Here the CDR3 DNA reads TGTGCCAGCAGCGTAGGTCGACAGCAAGAGACCCAGTACTTC.

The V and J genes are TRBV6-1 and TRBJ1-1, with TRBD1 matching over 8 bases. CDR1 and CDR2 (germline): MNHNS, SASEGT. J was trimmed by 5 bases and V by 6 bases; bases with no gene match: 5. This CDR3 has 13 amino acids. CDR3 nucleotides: TGTGCCAGCAGACCAACAGGGGGGACTGAAGCTTTCTTT. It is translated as CASRPTGGTEAFF.

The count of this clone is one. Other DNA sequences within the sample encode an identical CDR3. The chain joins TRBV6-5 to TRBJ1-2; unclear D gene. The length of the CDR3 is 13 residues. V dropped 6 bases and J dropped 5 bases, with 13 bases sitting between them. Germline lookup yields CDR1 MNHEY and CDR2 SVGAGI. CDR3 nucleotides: TGTGCCAGCAGCCTTACGGTGGGGTATGGCTACACCTTC. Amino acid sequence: CASSLTVGYGYTF.

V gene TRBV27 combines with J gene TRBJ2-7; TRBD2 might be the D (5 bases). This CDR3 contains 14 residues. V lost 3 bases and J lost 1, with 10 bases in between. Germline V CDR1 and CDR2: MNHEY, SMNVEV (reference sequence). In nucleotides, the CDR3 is TGTGCCAGCAGTTTGCGGGCCAATTCCTACGAGCAGTACTTC. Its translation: CASSLRANSYEQYF.

The CDR3 loop reads CSARDGEQFF. In nucleotides, the CDR3 is TGCAGTGCCCGGGACGGTGAGCAGTTCTTC. The rearrangement uses TRBV20-1 and TRBJ2-1, with D perhaps TRBD1 or TRBD2 (5 bases each). Germline V lookup: CDR1 DFQATT, CDR2 SNEGSKA (reference sequence). CDR3 length equals 10 residues. V lost 6 bases and J lost 9, with 9 bases in between.

The CDR3 loop is CASSFRGQETQYF. CDR3 nucleotides: TGTGCCAGCAGCTTCAGGGGCCAAGAGACCCAGTACTTC. The V call is TRBV5-4, the J call TRBJ2-5; D is perhaps TRBD1 (6 bases). Germline assignment: CDR1 SGHNT and CDR2 YYREEE (reference sequence). Between the trimmed V and J ends, which lost 2 bases and 1 base, there was a span of 6 bases. This CDR3 spans 13 amino acids.

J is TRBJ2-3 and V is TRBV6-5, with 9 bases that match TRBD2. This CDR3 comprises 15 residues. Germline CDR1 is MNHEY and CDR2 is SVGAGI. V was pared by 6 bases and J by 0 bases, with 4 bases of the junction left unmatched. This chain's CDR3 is CASRGAGGSTDTQYF. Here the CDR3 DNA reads TGTGCCAGCAGGGGAGCGGGGGGAAGCACAGATACGCAGTATTTT.

The CDR3 region is CASSGPPRGAGELFF. The DNA of the CDR3 is TGTGCCAGCAGCGGCCCTCCCCGGGGAGCCGGGGAGCTGTTTTTT. The rearrangement links TRBV7-9 to TRBJ2-2; TRBD2 is a possible D gene (5 bases). With 5 bases removed from V and 6 bases from J, the gap between germline ends came to 16 bases. This CDR3 comprises 15 residues. Germline CDR1 is SEHNR and CDR2 is FQNEAQ (reference sequence).

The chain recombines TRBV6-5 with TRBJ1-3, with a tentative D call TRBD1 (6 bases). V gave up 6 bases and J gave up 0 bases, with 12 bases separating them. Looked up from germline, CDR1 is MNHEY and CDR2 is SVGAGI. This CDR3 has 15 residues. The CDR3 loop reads CASRGQSLSGNTIYF. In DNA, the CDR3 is TGTGCCAGCAGAGGACAGTCACTCTCTGGAAACACCATATATTTT.

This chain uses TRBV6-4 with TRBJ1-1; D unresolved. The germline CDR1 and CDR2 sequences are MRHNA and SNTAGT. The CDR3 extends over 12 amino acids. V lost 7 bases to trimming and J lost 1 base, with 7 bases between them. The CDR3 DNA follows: TGTGCCAGCACCTACCCGAACACTGAAGCTTTCTTT. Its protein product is CASTYPNTEAFF.

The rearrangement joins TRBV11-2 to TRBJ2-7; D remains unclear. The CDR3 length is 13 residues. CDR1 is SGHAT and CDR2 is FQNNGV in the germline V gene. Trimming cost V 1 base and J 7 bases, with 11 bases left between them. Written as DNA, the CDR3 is TGTGCCAGCAGCTTAGGGTCCCACGGGGAGCAGTACTTC. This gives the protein CASSLGSHGEQYF.

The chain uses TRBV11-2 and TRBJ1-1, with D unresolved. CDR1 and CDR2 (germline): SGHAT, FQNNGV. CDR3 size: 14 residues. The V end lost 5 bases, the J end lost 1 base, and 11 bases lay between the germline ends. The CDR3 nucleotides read TGTGCCAGCAGCCAAGTCGGCGGGAACACTGAAGCTTTCTTT. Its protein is CASSQVGGNTEAFF.

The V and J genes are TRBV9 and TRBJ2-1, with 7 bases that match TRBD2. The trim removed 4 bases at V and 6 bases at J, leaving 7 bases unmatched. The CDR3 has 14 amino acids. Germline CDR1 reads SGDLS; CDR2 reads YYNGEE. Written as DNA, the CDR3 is TGTGCCAGCAGCACCGGACTAGGCCGCAATGAGCAGTTCTTC. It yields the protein CASSTGLGRNEQFF. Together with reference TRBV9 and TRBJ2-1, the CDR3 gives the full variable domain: DSGVTQTPKHLITATGQRVTLRCSPRSGDLSVYWYQQSLDQGLQFLIQYYNGEERAKGNILERFSAQQFPDLHSELNLSSLELGDSALYFCASSTGLGRNEQFFGPGTRLTVL.

CDR3 region: CASSLWGATEAFF. For the CDR3, the DNA is TGTGCCAGCAGCTTATGGGGGGCCACTGAAGCTTTCTTT. This sequence joins TRBV7-2 and TRBJ1-1; D perhaps matches TRBD1 (6 bases). V lost 2 bases, J lost 4 bases, and 8 bases lay in between. The CDR3 length is 13 residues. CDR1 and CDR2 (germline): SGHTA, FQGNSA. Full variable domain (remainder filled in from reference TRBV7-2 and TRBJ1-1): GAGVSQSPSNKVTEKGKDVELRCDPISGHTALYWYRQSLGQGLEFLIYFQGNSAPDKSGLPSDRFSAERTGGSVSTLTIQRTQQEDSAVYLCASSLWGATEAFFGQGTRLTVV.

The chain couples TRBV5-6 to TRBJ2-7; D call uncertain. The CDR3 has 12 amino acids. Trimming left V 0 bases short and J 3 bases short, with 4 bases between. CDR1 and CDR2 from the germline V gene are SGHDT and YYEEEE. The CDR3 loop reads CASSLGGYEQYF. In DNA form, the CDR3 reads TGTGCCAGCAGCTTGGGCGGCTACGAGCAGTACTTC.

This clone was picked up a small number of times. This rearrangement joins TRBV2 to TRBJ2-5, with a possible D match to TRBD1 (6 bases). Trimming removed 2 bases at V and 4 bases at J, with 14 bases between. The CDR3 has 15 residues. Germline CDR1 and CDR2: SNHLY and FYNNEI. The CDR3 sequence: CASSEYPGAGETQYF. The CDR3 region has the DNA TGTGCCAGCAGTGAATATCCAGGGGCTGGAGAGACCCAGTACTTC. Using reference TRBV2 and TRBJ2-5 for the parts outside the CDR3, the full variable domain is EPEVTQTPSHQVTQMGQEVILRCVPISNHLYFYWYRQILGQKVEFLVSFYNNEISEKSEIFDDQFSVERPDGSNFTLKIRSTKLEDSAMYFCASSEYPGAGETQYFGPGTRLLVL.

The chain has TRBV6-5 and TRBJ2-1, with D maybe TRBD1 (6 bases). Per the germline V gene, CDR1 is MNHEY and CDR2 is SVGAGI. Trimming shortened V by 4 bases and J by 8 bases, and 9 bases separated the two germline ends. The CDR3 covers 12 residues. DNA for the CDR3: TGTGCCAGCAGTTTCAGGGGTGATGAGCAGTTCTTC. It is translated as CASSFRGDEQFF.

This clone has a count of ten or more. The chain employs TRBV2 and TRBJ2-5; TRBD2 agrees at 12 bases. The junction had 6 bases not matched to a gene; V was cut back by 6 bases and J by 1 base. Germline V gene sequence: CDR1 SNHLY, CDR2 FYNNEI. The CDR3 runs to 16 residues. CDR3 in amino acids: CASRVGLAGLQETQYF. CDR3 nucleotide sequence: TGTGCCAGCAGAGTGGGACTAGCGGGTCTCCAAGAGACCCAGTACTTC.

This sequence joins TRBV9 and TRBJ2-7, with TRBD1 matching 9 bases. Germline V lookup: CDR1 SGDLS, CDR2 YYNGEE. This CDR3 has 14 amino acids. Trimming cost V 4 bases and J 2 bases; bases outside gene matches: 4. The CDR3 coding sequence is TGTGCCAGCAGCCCACGACAGGGGGCCTACGAGCAGTACTTC. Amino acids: CASSPRQGAYEQYF. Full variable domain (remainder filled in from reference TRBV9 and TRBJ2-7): DSGVTQTPKHLITATGQRVTLRCSPRSGDLSVYWYQQSLDQGLQFLIQYYNGEERAKGNILERFSAQQFPDLHSELNLSSLELGDSALYFCASSPRQGAYEQYFGPGTRLTVT.

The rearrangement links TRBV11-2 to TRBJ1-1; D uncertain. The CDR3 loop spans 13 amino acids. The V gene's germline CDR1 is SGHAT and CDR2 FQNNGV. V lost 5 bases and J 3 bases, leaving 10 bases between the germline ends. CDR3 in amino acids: CASSPGLYTEAFF. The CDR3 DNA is TGTGCCAGCAGCCCTGGACTGTACACTGAAGCTTTCTTT.

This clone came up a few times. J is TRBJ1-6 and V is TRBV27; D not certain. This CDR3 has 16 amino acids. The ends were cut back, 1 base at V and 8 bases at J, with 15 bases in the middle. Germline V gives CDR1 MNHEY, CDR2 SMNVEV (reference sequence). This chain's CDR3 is CASSLYPAGRDSPLHF. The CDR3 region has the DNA TGTGCCAGCAGTTTATACCCCGCGGGCCGGGATTCACCCCTCCACTTT.

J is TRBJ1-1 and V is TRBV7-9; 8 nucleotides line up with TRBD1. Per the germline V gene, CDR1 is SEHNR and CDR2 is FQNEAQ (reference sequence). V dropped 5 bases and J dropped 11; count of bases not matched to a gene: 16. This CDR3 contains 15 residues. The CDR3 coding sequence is TGTGCCAGCAGCCCCTCAGGGGGCGCCACCAGGTATGCTTTCTTT. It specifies CASSPSGGATRYAFF.

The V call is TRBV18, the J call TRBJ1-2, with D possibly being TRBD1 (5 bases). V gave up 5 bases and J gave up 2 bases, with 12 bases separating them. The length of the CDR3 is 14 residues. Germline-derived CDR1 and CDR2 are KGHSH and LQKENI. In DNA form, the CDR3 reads TGTGCCAGCTCAGTCGGGGGTAGGAACTATGGCTACACCTTC. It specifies CASSVGGRNYGYTF.

DNA of the CDR3: TGTGCCAGCTCAGGGGGGGGACAGGCCTTCGACGAGCAGTACTTC. Translating gives CASSGGGQAFDEQYF. V is TRBV18 and J is TRBJ2-7; a possible D gene is TRBD1 (8 bases). Trimming pared 5 bases from V and 5 bases from J, leaving 19 bases between. The length of the CDR3 is 15 residues. Germline CDR1 and CDR2: KGHSH and LQKENI.

The CDR3, as DNA: TGTGCCAGCACCGAGACAGGGTACTCCCAGGGCTACACCTTC. Its translation: CASTETGYSQGYTF. The genes are TRBV9 and TRBJ1-2; 7 nucleotides line up with TRBD1. The CDR3 has 14 residues. The V gene's germline CDR1 is SGDLS and CDR2 YYNGEE. Trimming at V came to 6 bases and at J to 8 bases, leaving 13 bases not matched to a gene.